This T cell receptor (beta chain) was sequenced during a study of cytomegalovirus exposure and HLA in healthy donors. The PCR had 60 Vbeta and 13 Jbeta primers. Sequencing used immunoSEQ multiplex PCR; TCRdb keeps in-frame clones, though not all of them. The data contain roughly 160,000 clones, 70% to 80% of them singletons. Study-level findings and limits: CMV serostatus was the only immune exposure information that was available.

Remarks on this clone: As yet, its antigen is unknown.

Trimming removed 6 bases from V and 1 base from J, with 13 bases in between. CDR1 is MNHNY and CDR2 is SVGAGI in the germline V gene (reference sequence). The CDR3 contains 14 residues. The chain couples TRBV6-6 to TRBJ2-7, with a weak D call TRBD2 (6 bases). Sequencing input: PBMCs. This TCR was sampled from a man aged 25-45 years in good health and CMV-seronegative. The CDR3 sequence: CASSGTAASYEQYF. DNA of the CDR3: TGTGCCAGCAGCGGGACTGCGGCTTCCTACGAGCAGTACTTC.